This T cell receptor beta chain originates from a study of cytomegalovirus exposure and HLA in healthy donors. V was pared by 11 bases and J by 4 bases, with 15 bases between. Germline CDR1 and CDR2: ENHRY and SYGVKD. The CDR3 extends over 13 amino acids. Researchers ran the PCR with 60 Vbeta and 13 Jbeta primers. Authors' data handling: An analysis performed later counted 70 million to 90 million unique TCR beta chains (approximately 11 million of them shared). Measured with immunoSEQ multiplex PCR; TCRdb has only the in-frame clones, and not every one. V, J and clone size are those of that table, while D and trimming were read from the DNA. The data hold under 150,000 clones, with over 70% observed a single time. Notes on the study in general: Earlier analysis yielded a pattern in which most TCR beta V segments were productive about 90% or about 30% of the time. Some 150 TCR beta chains were listed as cytomegalovirus-associated. CMV serostatus stood as the only immune exposure information on hand.

Turning to this clone: The antigen is not known.

The sequenced sample consisted of PBMCs. The TCR sequence derives from a male donor in good health and CMV-seronegative. V is TRBV10-3 and J is TRBJ1-3; TRBD1 might be the D (6 bases). As DNA, the CDR3 is TGTGCCGTCCAACAGGGCTGGGGAAACACCATATATTTT. As protein: CAVQQGWGNTIYF.